This T cell receptor (beta chain) comes out of a study of blood T cell repertoires in COVID-19. In the study overall: Sources were T cells, B-cell-depleted T cells, or PBMCs; the material itself was cDNA or gDNA.

CDR1 MDHEN and CDR2 SYDVKM come from the germline V gene. Unmatched junction bases numbered 11, after V lost 7 bases and J lost 6 bases. The CDR3 has 14 amino acids. In the original processing: Using reference gene primer amplification, nucleated cell counts were estimated. The assay was immunoSEQ multiplex PCR, and TCRdb's table has in-frame clones only and misses some. V and J calls and clone size are given by that table; D and trimming were obtained from the DNA. The sample has 150,000 to 200,000 clones, approximately 85% seen once; the top ten hold under 9.5%. The receptor comes from a woman aged 60-75 years with acute or convalescent COVID-19. The sample taken for sequencing was peripheral blood. The chain couples TRBV28 to TRBJ2-7, with 8 bases that match TRBD1. CDR3 residues: CASTPGQDIGEQYF. CDR3 sequence (DNA): TGTGCCAGCACCCCGGGACAGGATATTGGCGAGCAGTACTTC.